The 6 T cell receptor beta chains below come from one sample, sequenced in a study of early T cells in non-severe SARS-CoV-2 infection. TCRdb re-analysed the 5' RACE reads in MiXCR, keeping a single row per CDR3 protein. The sample lists tens of thousands of distinct CDR3 sequences, about 9% occurring once. The sequenced sample consisted of whole blood. The receptors come from an adult who was a healthcare worker with PCR-confirmed SARS-CoV-2 infection or an uninfected control (not recorded which).

This clonotype is medium-sized within its sample. The genes are TRBV29-1 and TRBJ2-3; 7 nucleotides line up with TRBD1. This CDR3 is built from 14 residues. CDR1 is SQVTM and CDR2 is ANQGSEA in the germline V gene. Losses at the gene ends were 7 bases for V and 0 bases for J; bases not matched to a gene: 7. Written as DNA, the CDR3 is TGCAGCGGGACGACAGGGTCTAGCACAGATACGCAGTATTTT. It encodes CSGTTGSSTDTQYF.

The rearrangement uses TRBV4-2 and TRBJ1-2; TRBD1 might be the D (5 bases). Germline lookup yields CDR1 LGHNA and CDR2 YNFKEQ. V was cut by 0 bases and J by 6 bases, with 14 bases left in between. The CDR3 covers 15 residues. CDR3 sequence reads: CASSQELRSGDGYTF. CDR3 nucleotide sequence: TGTGCCAGCAGCCAAGAGTTGCGGTCGGGGGATGGCTACACCTTC.

This clonotype was detected only a few times. The rearrangement uses TRBV18 and TRBJ2-7, with 7 nucleotides matching TRBD1. The V segment lost 3 bases and the J segment 3 bases; nucleotides outside the gene matches: 5. CDR1 is KGHSH, CDR2 LQKENI, per germline. The CDR3 is 14 amino acids. CDR3 DNA sequence: TGTGCCAGCTCACCGTCAGGGGGTATCTACGAGCAGTACTTC. Amino acids: CASSPSGGIYEQYF.

This clonotype was seen a handful of times. Written as DNA, the CDR3 is TGCGCCAGCAGCTTGAATAGGGGGCGTGAAAAACTGTTTTTT. Its protein is CASSLNRGREKLFF. V and J are TRBV5-1 and TRBJ1-4; 7 bases line up with TRBD1. V shed 1 base, J shed 7 bases, and the junction held 4 bases outside the gene matches. Germline V gene sequence: CDR1 SGHRS, CDR2 YFSETQ. The CDR3 runs 14 residues.

This clonotype came up a few times. The chain has TRBV13 and TRBJ2-5; a possible D gene is TRBD1 (6 bases). This CDR3 spans 14 amino acids. The V end was cut by 3 bases, the J end by 4 bases, with 12 bases between. The V gene's germline CDR1 is PRHDT and CDR2 FYEKMQ (reference sequence). CDR3 loop: CASSFRTAPETQYF. DNA for the CDR3: TGTGCCAGCAGCTTCAGGACAGCCCCAGAGACCCAGTACTTC.

This clonotype came up many times. This chain uses TRBV14 with TRBJ2-3; D is perhaps TRBD1 or TRBD2 (7 bases each). The V gene's germline CDR1 is SGHDN and CDR2 FVKESK. The CDR3 has 16 residues. Trimming cost V 3 bases and J 2 bases, with 15 bases left between them. The CDR3 region is CASSHTTGRDTDTQYF. In DNA, the CDR3 is TGTGCCAGCAGCCACACGACAGGGAGGGACACAGATACGCAGTATTTT. Using reference TRBV14 and TRBJ2-3 for the parts outside the CDR3, the full variable domain is EAGVTQFPSHSVIEKGQTVTLRCDPISGHDNLYWYRRVMGKEIKFLLHFVKESKQDESGMPNNRFLAERTGGTYSTLKVQPAELEDSGVYFCASSHTTGRDTDTQYFGPGTRLTVL.